Presented here are 21 T cell receptor beta chains from one specimen sequenced in a study of cytomegalovirus exposure and HLA in healthy donors. Use of 60 Vbeta and 13 Jbeta primers characterized the PCR. Profiling relied on immunoSEQ multiplex PCR, and the TCRdb table lists in-frame clones only, not all of them. This sample has some 140,000 clones, with approximately 83% found just once. What was sequenced was PBMCs. These receptors all stem from a man in his forties or fifties in good health and CMV-seronegative.

The chain has TRBV30 and TRBJ2-5, with D hard to call. CDR1 and CDR2 (germline): GTSNPN, SVGIG (reference sequence). The V end was cut by 6 bases, the J end by 5 bases, with 13 bases between. The CDR3 sequence is 12 residues long. CDR3 region: CACTNVAETQYF. The CDR3, as DNA: TGTGCCTGTACCAATGTAGCTGAGACCCAGTACTTC.

V is TRBV2 and J is TRBJ2-3; D perhaps matches TRBD2 (5 bases). Germline lookup yields CDR1 SNHLY and CDR2 FYNNEI. Deletions cut 5 bases from V and 0 bases from J, with 12 bases between. This CDR3 spans 15 amino acids. The CDR3 protein is CASSRAETSTDTQYF. CDR3 DNA sequence: TGTGCCAGCAGTCGAGCGGAAACTAGCACAGATACGCAGTATTTT.

There are many counts of this clone. The gene calls are TRBV9 and TRBJ2-1; 9 bases line up with TRBD1. J gave up 4 bases and V 0 bases, and 5 bases lay outside the gene matches. Germline-derived CDR1 and CDR2 are SGDLS and YYNGEE. This CDR3 has 16 residues. The CDR3 is CASSVAYRGLYNEQFF. DNA of the CDR3: TGTGCCAGCAGCGTAGCTTACAGGGGGCTTTACAATGAGCAGTTCTTC.

The chain has TRBV5-1 and TRBJ2-5; 7 positions agree with TRBD1. The CDR3 runs 13 residues. V shed 4 bases and J 1 base; nucleotides not matched to a gene: 1. Germline assignment: CDR1 SGHRS and CDR2 YFSETQ. In nucleotides, the CDR3 is TGCGCCAGCAGCGGGGACAGCCAAGAGACCCAGTACTTC. This translates into CASSGDSQETQYF.

The J gene is TRBJ2-3, the V gene TRBV4-1; 7 positions agree with TRBD2. The V gene's germline CDR1 is MGHRA and CDR2 YSYEKL. The CDR3 loop spans 13 amino acids. The trim removed 8 bases at V and 5 bases at J, leaving 7 bases unmatched. The CDR3 region is CASEGLGEDTQYF. The CDR3 DNA reads TGCGCCAGCGAAGGACTAGGTGAAGATACGCAGTATTTT.

This chain links TRBV5-1 with TRBJ2-5, with 7 positions matching TRBD1. Germline lookup yields CDR1 SGHRS and CDR2 YFSETQ. V was pared by 5 bases and J by 3 bases, with 4 bases of the junction left unmatched. There are 13 residues in the CDR3. The CDR3 sequence: CASRRGTEETQYF. CDR3 nucleotide sequence: TGCGCCAGCAGGCGTGGGACAGAAGAGACCCAGTACTTC.

The chain uses TRBV4-1 and TRBJ1-4, with a tentative D call TRBD1 (5 bases). Germline values: CDR1 MGHRA, CDR2 YSYEKL. V lost 2 bases to trimming and J lost 7 bases, with 17 bases between them. This CDR3 spans 16 amino acids. This CDR3 reads CASSQQSGTRSEKLFF. CDR3 DNA: TGCGCCAGCAGCCAACAGTCCGGGACTAGGAGTGAAAAACTGTTTTTT.

The J gene is TRBJ2-7, the V gene TRBV30; 8 bases agree with TRBD1. Trimming cost V 2 bases and J 6 bases; bases outside gene matches: 6. The CDR3 runs 13 residues. Germline V gene data show CDR1 as GTSNPN and CDR2 as SVGIG (reference sequence). This CDR3 is CAWSRQGASEQYF. The DNA of the CDR3 is TGTGCCTGGAGTAGGCAGGGGGCTAGCGAGCAGTACTTC.

This chain links TRBV6-5 with TRBJ2-7; TRBD1 might be the D (6 bases). The CDR3 has 15 residues. Trimming left V 0 bases short and J 3 bases short, with 12 bases between. The germline gives CDR1 MNHEY, CDR2 SVGAGI. CDR3 DNA: TGTGCCAGCAGTTACTCGTCCAGGGGTGACTACGAGCAGTACTTC. It yields the protein CASSYSSRGDYEQYF.

Concerning this clone: Other DNA sequences in the sample encode the same CDR3. CDR3 sequence: CASSTGETQYF. The CDR3 DNA reads as TGTGCCAGCAGCACTGGAGAGACCCAGTACTTC. The rearrangement links TRBV7-9 to TRBJ2-5; D is unresolved. The CDR3 consists of 11 residues. Trimming shortened V by 5 bases and J by 4 bases, and 5 bases separated the two germline ends. Germline assignment: CDR1 SEHNR and CDR2 FQNEAQ (reference sequence).

The V call is TRBV7-3, the J call TRBJ2-1; tentative D call: TRBD1 (6 bases). Trimming cost V 0 bases and J 4 bases, with 13 bases left between them. This CDR3 has 16 amino acids. Germline V CDR1 and CDR2: SGHTA, FQGTGA. CDR3: CASSLTAGVGYNEQFF. CDR3 coding DNA: TGTGCCAGCAGCTTAACGGCAGGGGTGGGATACAATGAGCAGTTCTTC.

The chain combines TRBV5-4 with TRBJ2-2; D call uncertain. V was shortened by 0 bases and J by 7 bases, with 4 bases between the two germline ends. CDR1 SGHNT and CDR2 YYREEE come from the germline V gene (reference sequence). This CDR3 has 12 residues. The CDR3 spells CASSLASGELFF. The CDR3 coding sequence is TGTGCCAGCAGCTTGGCTAGCGGGGAGCTGTTTTTT.

The chain links TRBV7-7 to TRBJ2-2, with D possibly TRBD1 on 5 matching bases. With 5 bases removed from V and 0 bases from J, the gap between germline ends came to 19 bases. The CDR3 length is 18 residues. Looked up from germline, CDR1 is SSHAT and CDR2 is FNYEAQ (reference sequence). CDR3 residues: CASSPGAHYSPNTGELFF. The CDR3 region has the DNA TGTGCCAGCAGCCCTGGGGCTCACTACAGTCCGAACACCGGGGAGCTGTTTTTT.

This chain uses TRBV7-8 with TRBJ1-1; 7 bases agree with TRBD1. V dropped 5 bases and J dropped 6; count of bases not matched to a gene: 6. Germline CDR1 is SGHVS and CDR2 is FQNEAQ. The CDR3 is 13 amino acids. This chain's CDR3 is CASSPDQGAEAFF. The CDR3 coding sequence is TGTGCCAGCAGCCCAGACCAGGGGGCTGAAGCTTTCTTT.

This rearrangement joins TRBV5-6 to TRBJ2-5, with no clear D. The CDR3 covers 12 residues. CDR1 SGHDT and CDR2 YYEEEE come from the germline V gene. V was pared by 4 bases and J by 8 bases, with 12 bases between. CDR3 sequence reads: CASSLPLSTQYF. The CDR3 nucleotides read TGTGCCAGCAGCCTTCCGTTAAGCACCCAGTACTTC.

A single count supports this clone. The genes are TRBV10-3 and TRBJ1-4; TRBD1 is a possible D gene (6 bases). V was pared by 6 bases and J by 5 bases, with 10 bases between. Per germline, CDR1 ENHRY and CDR2 SYGVKD. The CDR3 loop spans 13 amino acids. The CDR3 DNA is TGTGCCATCAGCGGACAGCAGAATGAAAAACTGTTTTTT. Amino acid sequence: CAISGQQNEKLFF.

V and J are TRBV13 and TRBJ2-7, with D possibly being TRBD2 (6 bases). V shed 5 bases and J shed 5 bases, with 16 bases lying between them. The CDR3 is 14 amino acids. Germline assignment: CDR1 PRHDT and CDR2 FYEKMQ (reference sequence). Here the CDR3 DNA reads TGTGCCAGCAGCCCTCGGAGGGGTGTTCACGAGCAGTACTTC. Residues: CASSPRRGVHEQYF. Full variable domain (missing parts from reference TRBV13 and TRBJ2-7): AAGVIQSPRHLIKEKRETATLKCYPIPRHDTVYWYQQGPGQDPQFLISFYEKMQSDKGSIPDRFSAQQFSDYHSELNMSSLELGDSALYFCASSPRRGVHEQYFGPGTRLTVT.

The rearrangement uses TRBV4-1 and TRBJ2-1; 11 bases are shared with TRBD2. The CDR3 is 17 amino acids. Trimming took 4 bases from V and 0 from J; bases not matched to a gene: 5. The germline gives CDR1 MGHRA, CDR2 YSYEKL. The CDR3 DNA follows: TGCGCCAGCAGCCCAGAGGGACTAGCGGACTCCTACAATGAGCAGTTCTTC. This encodes CASSPEGLADSYNEQFF.

This chain uses TRBV28 with TRBJ1-1; the match to TRBD1 covers 7 bases. CDR1 MDHEN and CDR2 SYDVKM come from the germline V gene. The CDR3 extends over 14 amino acids. The J segment lost 0 bases and the V segment lost 6 bases, leaving 4 bases of the junction unmatched. The CDR3, as DNA: TGTGCCAGCAGCAACGGACAGGTGAACACTGAAGCTTTCTTT. Translated: CASSNGQVNTEAFF.

The count of this clone is one. The chain has TRBV5-6 and TRBJ1-2; 11 positions match TRBD1. Germline V gives CDR1 SGHDT, CDR2 YYEEEE. Losses at the gene ends were 4 bases for V and 3 bases for J; bases not matched to a gene: 5. CDR3 length equals 15 residues. The CDR3 loop is CASSTRTGGHYGYTF. The CDR3 nucleotides read TGTGCCAGCAGCACTCGGACAGGGGGCCACTATGGCTACACCTTC.

This CDR3 is CASSLEVGLNYGYTF. The CDR3 nucleotides are TGTGCCAGCAGCTTAGAGGTGGGCCTTAACTATGGCTACACCTTC. The chain couples TRBV7-6 to TRBJ1-2; D not resolved. CDR3 size: 15 residues. V lost 1 base and J lost 1, with 10 bases in between. Per the germline V gene, CDR1 is SGHVS and CDR2 is FNYEAQ. The variable domain in full, with the rest retrieved from reference TRBV7-6 and TRBJ1-2, is GAGVSQSPRYKVTKRGQDVALRCDPISGHVSLYWYRQALGQGPEFLTYFNYEAQQDKSGLPNDRFSAERPEGSISTLTIQRTEQRDSAMYRCASSLEVGLNYGYTFGSGTRLTVV.